A selection of T cell receptor beta chains follows, all from one sample in a study of long-term antiretroviral therapy in people with HIV. Clones were sequenced by immunoSEQ multiplex PCR, and TCRdb holds only the in-frame ones, with some missing. The repertoire holds about 20,000 clones, with over 80% as singletons. The sample consisted of unsorted PBMCs, taken 1.2 years after starting antiretroviral therapy. These receptors came from a woman in her thirties or forties with HIV. CDR3s include the opening cysteine and the closing phenylalanine or tryptophan. D genes are given only for firm matches. Clone size is given for some rows only: seen once, a few or many times, or a class if the clone is expanded.

size,V,D,J,DNA,CDR3
.,TRBV5-6,TRBD2,TRBJ2-1,TGTGCCAGCAGCTCGGACGGGACTAGCGGGTACAATGAGCAGTTCTTC,CASSSDGTSGYNEQFF
few,TRBV28,.,TRBJ2-7,TGTGCCAGCAGTTTATGGGAAGGGGACGAGCAGTACTTC,CASSLWEGDEQYF
.,TRBV4-1,TRBD1,TRBJ2-1,TGCGCCAGCAGCCTCTACCAGTCGGGGACAGCTTACAATGAGCAGTTCTTC,CASSLYQSGTAYNEQFF
.,TRBV10-3,TRBD2,TRBJ2-2,TGTGCCATCAGTGACTTAGCGGGAGGGCCCCATTCGAACACCGGGGAGCTGTTTTTT,CAISDLAGGPHSNTGELFF
once,TRBV7-2,TRBD2,TRBJ2-1,TGTGCCAGCAGCCCGGGGACTAGGGGCTATGAGCAGTTCTTC,CASSPGTRGYEQFF
once,TRBV28,TRBD2,TRBJ2-7,TGTGCCAGCAGTTTAGAACTAGCGGTAAGCTCCTACGAGCAGTACTTC,CASSLELAVSSYEQYF
.,TRBV19,TRBD2,TRBJ2-1,TGTGCCAGTAGTATCTCGGGGACTAGCGGACTCTACAATGAGCAGTTCTTC,CASSISGTSGLYNEQFF
.,TRBV7-6,TRBD1,TRBJ2-7,TGTGCCAGCAGCCCACCGGGACAGGGCGAACTAAGACCGCTCTACGAGCAGTACTTC,CASSPPGQGELRPLYEQYF
once,TRBV14,TRBD1,TRBJ2-4,TGTGCCAGTCCGGACAGGAGCAAAAACATTCAGTACTTC,CASPDRSKNIQYF
.,TRBV6-1,TRBD2,TRBJ2-3,TGTGCCAGCAGTGAACTTTGGACTAGCGAGACAGATACGCAGTATTTT,CASSELWTSETDTQYF
once,TRBV7-8,TRBD2,TRBJ2-5,TGTGCCAGCACTCTCTTAGCGGGAGGGCCGTATGAGACCCAGTACTTC,CASTLLAGGPYETQYF
.,TRBV11-3,.,TRBJ1-5,TGTGCCAGCACTCTACCGGGACGGGGATCTAGCAATCAGCCCCAGCATTTT,CASTLPGRGSSNQPQHF